This T cell receptor (beta chain) was recovered during a study of cytomegalovirus exposure and HLA in healthy donors. CDR3 length equals 15 residues. V lost 1 base and J lost 6; bases outside the gene matches: 5. Germline loops: CDR1 LNHDA, CDR2 SQIVND (reference sequence). General study results and limits: Investigators reported under 200 TCR beta chains as tied to cytomegalovirus.

Concerning this clone: Antigen unknown.

Using immunoSEQ multiplex PCR, the repertoire was profiled, and TCRdb retains in-frame clones only, with some absent. The sample has some 60,000 clones, about 94% seen once. The rearrangement uses TRBV19 and TRBJ2-4, with 8 positions matching TRBD2. This TCR derives from a man aged 18 to 35 in good health and CMV-seropositive. The specimen was PBMCs. DNA of the CDR3: TGTGCCAGTAGTATAGCGGGGGGGCCTCCAAACATTCAGTACTTC. Translating gives CASSIAGGPPNIQYF.